The sequence of this T cell receptor beta chain was determined in a study of beta chain features in type 1 diabetes (dated by TCRdb to the late 2010s). About the study as a whole: Mean age, gender distribution, total cell number and subset yield were not different between patients and healthy donors. The study compared the TCRB repertoires of sorted circulating CD4+ T cell subsets in recently diagnosed type 1 diabetes patients with those in matched healthy donors. Across all samples, roughly 110,000,000 sorted cells were examined, and cell number per subset correlated strongly with RNA yield. Naive and central memory subsets were obtained from all 30 or so donors, but regulatory and stem cell-like memory subsets were isolated from only 8 patients and about eight healthy donors.

Each donor gave one peripheral blood draw, approximately 110 mL on average, collected into heparinised tubes. A BD FACSAria II was used to sort naive, central memory, regulatory and stem cell-like memory CD4+ T cells with a panel that included CD45RO, CCR7, CD25, CD127, CD95 and CD27. Every sorted population had a purity above 95%. PBMCs were separated immediately by Lymphoprep density gradient centrifugation and were stained directly, without being cultured. So that batch effects would be minimized, each experiment stained and sorted samples in pairs, pairing one healthy donor with one patient. The entire amount of isolated RNA was reverse transcribed using the High Capacity cDNA Reverse Transcription Kit, so the sequenced TCRB transcripts were expressed ones. Naive, central memory and regulatory T cell samples underwent deep immunoSEQ sequencing, averaging roughly 3.4 million total reads per sample. Sorted cells were lysed in RLT buffer and RNA was extracted with DNase-treated RNeasy Micro or Mini kits, depending on cell number. To prevent cross-contamination, every cell subset was processed on its own, while patient and healthy donor samples were processed together. The immunoSEQ multiplex PCR was used to amplify TCRB sequences from cDNA, generating 87-bp fragments that spanned the CDR3 region. The amplicons were sequenced using the Illumina HiSeq platform. In the paper's pipeline: Synthetic template baselines were used to correct PCR bias computationally, reads within Hamming distance 2 were collapsed together, and singletons that could not be merged were discarded. Reads were aligned against IMGT so that V, D and J genes, CDR3 length and insertions or deletions at six rearrangement sites could be assigned. Within each subset, clonotype counts were normalized to sorted cell number, after which true diversity and Gini coefficients were computed with the tcR R package. The overlap coefficient, calculated on TCRB nucleotide sequences, was used to quantify repertoire sharing. As a proxy for the pre-selection repertoire, out-of-frame TCRB sequences from naive cells were analyzed. Imported from immuneACCESS, the table was reduced by TCRdb to in-frame sequences with V and J called. These copies leave out some clones; in studies compared against another copy, an unresolved V gene accounts for under half, and the cause of the remainder is not known. The DNA gave D and trimming, while V, J and clone size come from that table. This sample gives about 900,000 clones in total; roughly 16% of them show up just once. The ten largest make up around 0.02% of the sample.

Results and caveats for the whole study, not just this receptor: PCR might favor shorter templates, but patient and control samples were amplified and corrected together, so any skew would affect both groups equally. Because cDNA was sequenced instead of genomic DNA, activated cells with high expression could be over-represented, although the groups did not differ in activation or CD3 levels. HLA sub-analyses involved small numbers of individuals, so any influence of HLA type on TCRB rearrangement remained unresolved. Patients with type 1 diabetes made fewer insertions and deleted more nucleotides at VDJ recombination sites, implying thymic rearrangement abnormalities. Naive, central memory and regulatory TCRB repertoires appeared more similar among patients than among healthy donors. Type 1 diabetes patients showed a moderate but significant shortening of TCRB CDR3 length in all four CD4+ subsets.

In this sample, this clone turned up a few times. Its antigen is currently not known. No clone much larger than this one lies a single base away; base qualities are absent. CDR1 and CDR2, looked up from the germline V gene, are MDHEN and SYDVKM. The CDR3 has 10 amino acids, counting the end cysteine and phenylalanine. This entry keeps only the CDR3 DNA: 30 bases, framed from base 1. The V and J ends are trimmed by 10 bases and 6 bases, leaving 7 bases between them. This receptor was obtained from a woman under 30 in good health. Material for sequencing was naive CD4+ T cells from blood. The sample's cell subset or site, from its label and the paper: true naive CD4+ T cells. The rearrangement combines TRBV28 with TRBJ2-1; the D gene is perhaps TRBD1, from 6 matching bases. In nucleotide form, the sequence is TGTGCCACCAGGGGCAATGAGCAGTTCTTC. Its protein reads: CATRGNEQFF. With the rest looked up from the reference TRBV28 and TRBJ2-1 genes rather than sequenced, the full variable domain is DVKVTQSSRYLVKRTGEKVFLECVQDMDHENMFWYRQDPGLGLRLIYFSYDVKMKEKGDIPEGYSVSREKKERFSLILESASTNQTSMYLCATRGNEQFFGPGTRLTVL.